This passage covers 20 T cell receptor beta chains from one sample sequenced in a study of blood T cell repertoires in COVID-19. Here immunoSEQ multiplex PCR was the method, and the copy in TCRdb shows in-frame clones only, minus some. The sample lists over 150,000 clones; approximately 80% were seen once. The sequencing sample was made of peripheral blood. The receptors were sampled from an elderly woman with COVID-19, enrolled during active disease.

CDR3 nucleotide sequence: TGTGCCAGCAGCCCTGCTCAGGGGAGAGGCTACACCTTC. Its translation: CASSPAQGRGYTF. This chain uses TRBV3-1 (or the pseudogene TRBV3-2) with TRBJ1-2; possibly TRBD1 for D (6 bases). The ends were cut back, 4 bases at V and 8 bases at J, with 14 bases in the middle. From germline, CDR1 is LGHDT and CDR2 YNNKEL (reference sequence). CDR3 length equals 13 residues.

The chain employs TRBV7-9 and TRBJ1-2, with D perhaps TRBD1 (6 bases). V lost 6 bases and J 0 bases, leaving 17 bases between the germline ends. The CDR3 is made up of 16 amino acids. From germline, CDR1 is SEHNR and CDR2 FQNEAQ (reference sequence). DNA for the CDR3: TGTGCCAGCAGTCGACGACAGGCCGCGACTAACTATGGCTACACCTTC. Translated: CASSRRQAATNYGYTF.

The chain has TRBV4-2 and TRBJ2-1, with 8 positions matching TRBD2. Looked up from germline, CDR1 is LGHNA and CDR2 is YNFKEQ. V lost 1 base, J lost 8 bases, and 4 bases stayed unmatched. There are 14 residues in the CDR3. In DNA, the CDR3 is TGTGCCAGCAGCCAAGCGGGAGGGTCGGATGAGCAGTTCTTC. The encoded protein is CASSQAGGSDEQFF.

The V gene is TRBV24-1, the J gene TRBJ1-3, with TRBD1 matching over 7 bases. V shed 3 bases and J 7 bases; nucleotides not matched to a gene: 8. The CDR3 is made up of 15 amino acids. Germline CDR1 is KGHDR and CDR2 is SFDVKD. DNA for the CDR3: TGTGCCACCAGTGATCCGCACGACAGGGAGAACACCATATATTTT. Amino acid sequence: CATSDPHDRENTIYF.

The V call is TRBV7-2, the J call TRBJ2-1; TRBD1 is a possible D gene (5 bases). CDR3 size: 15 residues. Looked up from germline, CDR1 is SGHTA and CDR2 is FQGNSA. The V and J ends lost 2 bases and 1 base respectively, with 9 bases between them. The DNA of the CDR3 is TGTGCCAGCAGCTTACAGGGTTGGTCCTACAATGAGCAGTTCTTC. As protein: CASSLQGWSYNEQFF.

CDR3 sequence reads: CASSKGVATEAFF. CDR3 sequence (DNA): TGTGCCAGTAGTAAGGGGGTGGCCACTGAAGCTTTCTTT. V gene TRBV19 combines with J gene TRBJ1-1; D is perhaps TRBD1 (6 bases). Germline V gene sequence: CDR1 LNHDA, CDR2 SQIVND (reference sequence). Deletions cut 4 bases from V and 4 bases from J, with 10 bases between. There are 13 residues in the CDR3.

Concerning this clone: In the same sample, other DNA sequences code for this CDR3. The chain has TRBV4-2 and TRBJ2-5; 7 nucleotides agree with TRBD2. The CDR3 has 14 amino acids. Germline V CDR1 and CDR2: LGHNA, YNFKEQ. Trimming took 1 base from V and 4 from J; bases not matched to a gene: 3. The CDR3 loop reads CASSQGTRGETQYF. For the CDR3, the DNA is TGTGCCAGCAGCCAAGGGACTAGAGGAGAGACCCAGTACTTC.

CDR3 bases: TGTGCCAGCAGCTTGCGGCGGGGGGTCGATGGCTACACCTTC. Protein product: CASSLRRGVDGYTF. This chain links TRBV5-6 with TRBJ1-2; D possibly corresponds to TRBD1 (5 bases). Per the germline V gene, CDR1 is SGHDT and CDR2 is YYEEEE. Trimming removed 1 base at V and 6 bases at J, with 13 bases between. This CDR3 contains 14 residues.

J is TRBJ2-5 and V is TRBV5-6; D not certain. The germline gives CDR1 SGHDT, CDR2 YYEEEE. The CDR3 is 13 residues long. V shed 0 bases and J shed 7 bases, with 10 bases lying between them. The CDR3: CASSLDFSGTQYF. In DNA form, the CDR3 reads TGTGCCAGCAGCTTGGACTTTTCGGGGACCCAGTACTTC. The entire variable domain, with the rest obtained from reference TRBV5-6 and TRBJ2-5, is as follows: DAGVTQSPTHLIKTRGQQVTLRCSPKSGHDTVSWYQQALGQGPQFIFQYYEEEERQRGNFPDRFSGHQFPNYSSELNVNALLLGDSALYLCASSLDFSGTQYFGPGTRLLVL.

This clone was recorded only once. The V and J genes are TRBV6-5 and TRBJ1-5; D is possibly TRBD1 (5 bases). Germline lookup yields CDR1 MNHEY and CDR2 SVGAGI. The CDR3 covers 15 residues. V was shortened by 5 bases and J by 4 bases, with 15 bases between the two germline ends. The DNA for the CDR3 is TGTGCCAGCAGTCGAACTATGGGGGGGAATCAGCCCCAGCATTTT. Its translation: CASSRTMGGNQPQHF.

This chain joins TRBV5-4 and TRBJ1-1; the D is unclear. The CDR3 runs 14 residues. V dropped 2 bases and J dropped 2 bases, with 10 bases sitting between them. Germline CDR1 SGHNT, CDR2 YYREEE (reference sequence). CDR3 region: CASSFSAANTEAFF. DNA of the CDR3: TGTGCCAGCAGCTTCTCCGCGGCTAACACTGAAGCTTTCTTT. Based on the CDR3 plus reference TRBV5-4 and TRBJ1-1, the full variable domain is ETGVTQSPTHLIKTRGQQVTLRCSSQSGHNTVSWYQQALGQGPQFIFQYYREEENGRGNFPPRFSGLQFPNYSSELNVNALELDDSALYLCASSFSAANTEAFFGQGTRLTVV.

V and J are TRBV5-6 and TRBJ2-7; 8 nucleotides agree with TRBD1. The V segment lost 4 bases and the J segment 7 bases; nucleotides outside the gene matches: 10. The CDR3 length is 14 residues. Germline V CDR1 and CDR2: SGHDT, YYEEEE. CDR3 nucleotides: TGTGCCAGCAGCGCCCGACAGGGGCGCAGAGAGCAGTACTTC. It specifies CASSARQGRREQYF.

V gene TRBV27 combines with J gene TRBJ1-5, with D possibly being TRBD1 (5 bases). Trimming pared 0 bases from V and 2 bases from J, leaving 8 bases between. Germline V lookup: CDR1 MNHEY, CDR2 SMNVEV (reference sequence). The CDR3 is 15 amino acids. DNA of the CDR3: TGTGCCAGCAGTTTATCGGGGCACGGCAATCAGCCCCAGCATTTT. It codes for CASSLSGHGNQPQHF.

V gene TRBV12-3 or TRBV12-4 combines with J gene TRBJ1-2; D not resolved. The CDR3 is 11 amino acids. V gave up 6 bases and J gave up 5 bases, with 7 bases separating them. CDR3 amino acids: CASSSGYGYTF. The CDR3 DNA reads TGTGCCAGCAGCTCGGGGTATGGCTACACCTTC.

V is TRBV27 and J is TRBJ1-2, with D perhaps TRBD1 (6 bases). V lost 2 bases to trimming and J lost 4 bases, with 14 bases between them. Germline V gives CDR1 MNHEY, CDR2 SMNVEV (reference sequence). CDR3 size: 15 residues. The CDR3 region has the DNA TGTGCCAGCAGTTTACAAGGGGGTCTTACCTATGGCTACACCTTC. As protein: CASSLQGGLTYGYTF.

The J gene is TRBJ1-5, the V gene TRBV28; the D is unclear. This CDR3 is 12 amino acids long. Per the germline V gene, CDR1 is MDHEN and CDR2 is SYDVKM. Trimming stripped 7 bases from V and 2 bases from J, with 6 bases between. The CDR3 protein is CASTQGNQPQHF. The CDR3 nucleotides are TGTGCCAGCACCCAGGGCAATCAGCCCCAGCATTTT.

V usage is TRBV19 and J usage is TRBJ1-6; D call uncertain. Germline values: CDR1 LNHDA, CDR2 SQIVND (reference sequence). The CDR3 is 16 residues long. V lost 4 bases and J 0 bases, leaving 10 bases between the germline ends. The DNA for the CDR3 is TGTGCCAGTAGTAGAGGGCCGAGCTCCTATAATTCACCCCTCCACTTT. This encodes CASSRGPSSYNSPLHF.

CDR3 in amino acids: CASSEQNNQPQHF. The CDR3 region has the DNA TGCGCCAGCAGTGAACAGAACAATCAGCCCCAGCATTTT. The genes are TRBV10-2 and TRBJ1-5; D call uncertain. Trimming pared 3 bases from V and 3 bases from J, leaving 6 bases between. CDR1 and CDR2 (germline): WSHSY, SAAADI. The CDR3 length is 13 residues.

The chain recombines TRBV6-5 with TRBJ1-4; tentative D call: TRBD1 (5 bases). Trimming took 5 bases from V and 5 from J, leaving 15 bases between them. The CDR3 runs 15 residues. Germline V gene sequence: CDR1 MNHEY, CDR2 SVGAGI. The DNA of the CDR3 is TGTGCCAGCAGTACGCAGACAGCGCAAAATGAAAAACTGTTTTTT. Its translation: CASSTQTAQNEKLFF.

The gene calls are TRBV5-6 and TRBJ1-1; D gene unclear. Looked up from germline, CDR1 is SGHDT and CDR2 is YYEEEE. V was shortened by 0 bases and J by 4 bases, with 10 bases between the two germline ends. The CDR3 loop spans 14 amino acids. The CDR3: CASSLAGFGTEAFF. DNA of the CDR3: TGTGCCAGCAGCTTGGCGGGGTTCGGCACTGAAGCTTTCTTT.